The subject of this entry is one T cell receptor (beta chain). A read error may be the cause here, since a much bigger clone is one base away. The germline CDR1 and CDR2 sequences are SEHNR and FQNEAQ (reference sequence). This CDR3 contains 14 residues. This sample was taken from a study of T cell repertoires in cytomegalovirus infection. One entry per CDR3 protein, called by TCRdb with MiXCR from the reads. Among nearly 450,000 distinct CDR3 sequences listed, around 32% were seen once. The clonotype was recovered from a human donor in good health (CMV status not recorded). Some clones in this sample may be carry-over from other donors' samples. The V gene is TRBV7-9, the J gene TRBJ2-5; unclear D gene. The sequencing input was PBMCs. CDR3 nucleotides: TGTGCCAGCAGCTTACACGAGTACCAAGAGAACCAGTACTTC. Translating gives CASSLHEYQENQYF.